A single sample is the source of the 24 T cell receptor beta chains below, sequenced in a study of post-analysis software for immune sequencing data. The TCR beta cDNA libraries carried unique molecular identifiers. TCRdb independently ran MiXCR on the PCR reads; one entry per CDR3 protein. The repertoire includes some 700,000 distinct CDR3 sequences, 59% of them detected once, and around 11% sits in the top ten. These receptors have no known antigen. Findings and limits, study-wide: Patients carried roughly 5 TRBV segments more frequently than controls did, and TRBV5-6, TRBV5-1 and TRBV20-1 were among them.

Sequencing was performed on blood. Receptors were obtained from a girl aged 2 to 10 with multiple sclerosis.

The chain uses TRBV12-3 or TRBV12-4 and TRBJ2-3; 10 bases are a match to TRBD2. Trimming cost V 7 bases and J 1 base; bases outside gene matches: 5. This CDR3 has 15 residues. The CDR3 is CASTGGTSGTDTQYF. The CDR3 DNA sequence: TGTGCCAGCACGGGTGGGACTAGCGGCACAGATACGCAGTATTTT.

This rearrangement joins TRBV5-5 to TRBJ2-5, with no clear D. This CDR3 has 16 amino acids. Germline CDR1 reads SGHKS; CDR2 reads YYEKEE (reference sequence). V shed 4 bases and J shed 6 bases, with 22 bases lying between them. The CDR3 nucleotides read TGTGCCAGCAGCCCGAGACGGGCCCAAGATGGGCAGACCCAGTACTTC. It translates to CASSPRRAQDGQTQYF.

The rearrangement links TRBV29-1 to TRBJ2-1, with D possibly being TRBD1 or TRBD2 (6 bases each). The CDR3 has 14 amino acids. V was pared by 4 bases and J by 0 bases, with 10 bases between. The germline gives CDR1 SQVTM, CDR2 ANQGSEA. The CDR3 DNA sequence: TGCAGCGTTGTAGGGGGGCTCTCCTACAATGAGCAGTTCTTC. Its translation: CSVVGGLSYNEQFF.

The chain recombines TRBV12-3 or TRBV12-4 with TRBJ2-2; D is ambiguous. The CDR3 has 13 amino acids. The ends were cut back, 4 bases at V and 7 bases at J, with 10 bases in the middle. The CDR3 reads CASSYSLGGELFF. The DNA of the CDR3 is TGTGCCAGCAGTTATAGCCTTGGCGGGGAGCTGTTTTTT.

This chain joins TRBV20-1 and TRBJ1-1; D unresolved. Germline assignment: CDR1 DFQATT and CDR2 SNEGSKA (reference sequence). V was clipped by 4 bases and J by 0 bases, with 9 bases between them. The CDR3 totals 13 residues. CDR3 in amino acids: CSATGVMNTEAFF. The CDR3 DNA reads as TGCAGTGCTACGGGCGTCATGAACACTGAAGCTTTCTTT.

This clonotype was detected only a few times. The chain combines TRBV25-1 with TRBJ2-3; 7 nucleotides line up with TRBD1. V was clipped by 2 bases and J by 3 bases; unmatched bases: 5. Germline V lookup: CDR1 MGHDK, CDR2 SYGVNS. This CDR3 region has 15 residues. CDR3 sequence reads: CASSEGETGTDTQYF. The DNA for the CDR3 is TGTGCCAGCAGTGAAGGGGAGACAGGGACAGATACGCAGTATTTT. Combining the CDR3 with reference TRBV25-1 and TRBJ2-3 gives the whole variable domain EADIYQTPRYLVIGTGKKITLECSQTMGHDKMYWYQQDPGMELHLIHYSYGVNSTEKGDLSSESTVSRIRTEHFPLTLESARPSHTSQYLCASSEGETGTDTQYFGPGTRLTVL.

The chain employs TRBV20-1 and TRBJ2-1, with TRBD2 matching 7 bases. With 7 bases clipped from V and 6 bases from J, the junction kept 9 bases outside the gene matches. This CDR3 contains 13 residues. Germline V lookup: CDR1 DFQATT, CDR2 SNEGSKA (reference sequence). CDR3 bases: TGCAGTGTGGGGAGGGAGAAAGGCAATGAGCAGTTCTTC. Translating gives CSVGREKGNEQFF.

The chain uses TRBV7-9 and TRBJ2-5, with D tentatively TRBD1 or TRBD2 (5 bases each). Germline V gene lookup returns CDR1 SEHNR and CDR2 FQNEAQ (reference sequence). V was cut by 5 bases and J by 5 bases, with 15 bases left in between. This CDR3 contains 14 residues. The CDR3 spells CASSPSPGRETQYF. The CDR3 coding sequence is TGTGCCAGCAGCCCTAGCCCAGGGCGGGAGACCCAGTACTTC. Full variable domain (missing parts from reference TRBV7-9 and TRBJ2-5): DTGVSQNPRHKITKRGQNVTFRCDPISEHNRLYWYRQTLGQGPEFLTYFQNEAQLEKSRLLSDRFSAERPKGSFSTLEIQRTEQGDSAMYLCASSPSPGRETQYFGPGTRLLVL.

This clonotype was detected only a few times. The chain links TRBV20-1 to TRBJ2-7; TRBD2 aligns across 8 bases. The trim removed 5 bases at V and 0 bases at J, leaving 9 bases unmatched. Germline V gives CDR1 DFQATT, CDR2 SNEGSKA (reference sequence). This CDR3 is 15 amino acids long. This CDR3 reads CSASQTSVSSYEQYF. In nucleotides, the CDR3 is TGCAGTGCTTCTCAGACTAGCGTAAGCTCCTACGAGCAGTACTTC.

This clonotype was counted between two and nine times. The chain links TRBV5-1 to TRBJ2-5; 10 bases map to TRBD2. V shed 4 bases, J shed 5 bases, and the junction held 20 bases outside the gene matches. The CDR3 is 19 amino acids. The germline V gene encodes CDR1 SGHRS and CDR2 YFSETQ. The CDR3, as DNA: TGCGCCAGCAGCCCCGGAGGCAGGGCGCTAGCGGGAGTTTCGGAGACCCAGTACTTC. It specifies CASSPGGRALAGVSETQYF.

The rearrangement uses TRBV5-1 and TRBJ1-4; TRBD1 matches 8 bases. V gave up 5 bases and J gave up 3 bases; unmatched junction bases: 6. CDR3 length equals 15 residues. The germline gives CDR1 SGHRS, CDR2 YFSETQ. CDR3 DNA: TGCGCCAGCAGTCCCATGACAGGGGCTAATGAAAAACTGTTTTTT. This gives the protein CASSPMTGANEKLFF.

The chain combines TRBV19 with TRBJ2-4; D may be TRBD1 or TRBD2 (5 bases each). The J call could be wrong; TRBJ2-7 is a better fit for the DNA end. This CDR3 is 14 amino acids long. The germline V gene has CDR1 LNHDA and CDR2 SQIVND (reference sequence). This chain's CDR3 is CASSIGAGTDEQYF. The DNA of the CDR3 is TGTGCCAGTAGTATAGGGGCAGGGACGGACGAGCAGTACTTC.

This clonotype was seen a handful of times. The CDR3 spells CSASSDWPSSYEQYF. DNA of the CDR3: TGCAGTGCTAGTTCTGACTGGCCGAGCTCCTACGAGCAGTACTTC. The rearrangement links TRBV20-1 to TRBJ2-7, with D hard to call. V dropped 3 bases and J dropped 0 bases, with 15 bases sitting between them. CDR3 length: 15 residues. Germline CDR1 and CDR2: DFQATT and SNEGSKA (reference sequence).

The chain employs TRBV7-2 and TRBJ2-1; TRBD2 agrees at 7 bases. Germline values: CDR1 SGHTA, CDR2 FQGNSA. The J segment lost 3 bases and the V segment lost 5 bases, leaving 7 bases of the junction unmatched. This CDR3 spans 15 amino acids. This chain's CDR3 is CASSLLAAFYNEQFF. CDR3 sequence (DNA): TGTGCCAGCAGCCTTCTAGCGGCCTTCTACAATGAGCAGTTCTTC.

The chain couples TRBV20-1 to TRBJ2-3, with TRBD2 as a possible D gene (6 bases). Trimming shortened V by 8 bases and J by 0 bases, and 12 bases separated the two germline ends. The CDR3 runs 13 residues. CDR1 DFQATT and CDR2 SNEGSKA come from the germline V gene (reference sequence). In DNA form, the CDR3 reads TGCAGTCCCAGCGGGTCTAGCACAGATACGCAGTATTTT. This translates into CSPSGSSTDTQYF.

This clonotype was seen a single time. The chain links TRBV4-1 to TRBJ2-5, with D possibly being TRBD2 (5 bases). The CDR3 totals 17 residues. Trimming shortened V by 0 bases and J by 1 base, and 15 bases separated the two germline ends. Germline CDR1 MGHRA, CDR2 YSYEKL. The DNA of the CDR3 is TGCGCCAGCAGCCAAGATGGGAGTAGCGCCCGCCAAGAGACCCAGTACTTC. Translation gives CASSQDGSSARQETQYF.

V gene TRBV20-1 combines with J gene TRBJ2-7, with unresolved D. Per germline, CDR1 DFQATT and CDR2 SNEGSKA (reference sequence). This CDR3 comprises 15 residues. Trimming cost V 0 bases and J 0 bases, with 12 bases left between them. This chain's CDR3 is CSARDPWALSYEQYF. CDR3 nucleotides: TGCAGTGCTAGAGATCCCTGGGCCCTCTCCTACGAGCAGTACTTC.

This rearrangement joins TRBV9 to TRBJ2-1; weak D call: TRBD2 (6 bases). V was shortened by 6 bases and J by 6 bases, with 22 bases between the two germline ends. CDR3 length equals 16 residues. The germline V gene has CDR1 SGDLS and CDR2 YYNGEE. Here the CDR3 reads CASNLEGGARGNEQFF. The CDR3 DNA reads as TGTGCCAGCAATCTAGAGGGAGGCGCCCGTGGCAATGAGCAGTTCTTC.

The chain links TRBV7-8 to TRBJ2-6, with TRBD1 as a possible D gene (6 bases). Trimming stripped 2 bases from V and 4 bases from J, with 12 bases between. From germline, CDR1 is SGHVS and CDR2 FQNEAQ. The CDR3 is made up of 16 amino acids. This chain's CDR3 is CASSLRTVTGANVLTF. Written as DNA, the CDR3 is TGTGCCAGCAGCTTACGGACAGTAACCGGGGCCAACGTCCTGACTTTC. Drawing the rest from reference TRBV7-8 and TRBJ2-6, the complete variable domain is GAGVSQSPRYKVAKRGQDVALRCDPISGHVSLFWYQQALGQGPEFLTYFQNEAQLDKSGLPSDRFFAERPEGSVSTLKIQRTQQEDSAVYLCASSLRTVTGANVLTFGAGSRLTVL.

This clonotype was detected a few times. The chain combines TRBV27 with TRBJ1-2; the match to TRBD1 covers 10 bases. Germline loops: CDR1 MNHEY, CDR2 SMNVEV (reference sequence). The CDR3 sequence is 14 residues long. With V trimmed by 6 bases and J by 5 bases, 6 bases remained unmatched. CDR3 sequence: CASRGTGDRYGYTF. CDR3 in DNA: TGTGCCAGCAGGGGGACAGGGGATAGGTATGGCTACACCTTC.

This rearrangement joins TRBV7-3 to TRBJ2-7; D is possibly TRBD2 (7 bases). The CDR3 is made up of 17 amino acids. The V end was cut by 6 bases, the J end by 0 bases, with 21 bases between. Per germline, CDR1 SGHTA and CDR2 FQGTGA. This chain's CDR3 is CASRVTTGGSISYEQYF. The CDR3 nucleotides are TGTGCCAGCAGGGTCACCACGGGGGGCTCAATCTCCTACGAGCAGTACTTC. Full variable domain (outside the CDR3, taken from reference TRBV7-3 and TRBJ2-7): GAGVSQTPSNKVTEKGKYVELRCDPISGHTALYWYRQSLGQGPEFLIYFQGTGAADDSGLPNDRFFAVRPEGSVSTLKIQRTERGDSAVYLCASRVTTGGSISYEQYFGPGTRLTVT.

This clonotype was seen more than once but under ten times. The chain employs TRBV12-3 or TRBV12-4 and TRBJ1-2; D may be TRBD1 (5 bases). The length of the CDR3 is 14 residues. The V end was cut by 4 bases, the J end by 7 bases, with 16 bases between. The CDR3 loop is CASSSKGHLFGYTF. The CDR3, as DNA: TGTGCCAGCAGTTCCAAAGGACATCTTTTTGGCTACACCTTC.

This rearrangement joins TRBV2 to TRBJ1-2; D gene ambiguous. The CDR3 sequence is 11 residues long. V gave up 6 bases and J gave up 8 bases, with 10 bases separating them. Germline CDR1 and CDR2: SNHLY and FYNNEI. CDR3 residues: CASSEGTGYTF. CDR3 in DNA: TGTGCCAGCAGCGAGGGTACCGGCTACACCTTC.

The CDR3 sequence: CASSYGTSGGRWADTQYF. The DNA for the CDR3 is TGTGCCAGCAGCTATGGGACTAGCGGGGGCCGGTGGGCAGATACGCAGTATTTT. This chain joins TRBV12-3 or TRBV12-4 and TRBJ2-3; 14 nucleotides agree with TRBD2. The CDR3 is 18 residues long. J gave up 4 bases and V 6 bases, and 12 bases lay outside the gene matches.